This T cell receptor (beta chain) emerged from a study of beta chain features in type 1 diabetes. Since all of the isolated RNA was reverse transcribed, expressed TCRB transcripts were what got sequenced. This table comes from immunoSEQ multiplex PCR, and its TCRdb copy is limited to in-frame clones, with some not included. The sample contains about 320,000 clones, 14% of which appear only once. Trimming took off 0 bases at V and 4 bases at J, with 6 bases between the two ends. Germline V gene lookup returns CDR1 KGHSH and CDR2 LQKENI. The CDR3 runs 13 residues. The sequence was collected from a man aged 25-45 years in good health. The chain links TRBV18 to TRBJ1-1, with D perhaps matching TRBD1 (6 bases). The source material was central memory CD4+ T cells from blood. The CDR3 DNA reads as TGTGCCAGCTCACCACCCAGGGGCACTGAAGCTTTCTTT. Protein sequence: CASSPPRGTEAFF.